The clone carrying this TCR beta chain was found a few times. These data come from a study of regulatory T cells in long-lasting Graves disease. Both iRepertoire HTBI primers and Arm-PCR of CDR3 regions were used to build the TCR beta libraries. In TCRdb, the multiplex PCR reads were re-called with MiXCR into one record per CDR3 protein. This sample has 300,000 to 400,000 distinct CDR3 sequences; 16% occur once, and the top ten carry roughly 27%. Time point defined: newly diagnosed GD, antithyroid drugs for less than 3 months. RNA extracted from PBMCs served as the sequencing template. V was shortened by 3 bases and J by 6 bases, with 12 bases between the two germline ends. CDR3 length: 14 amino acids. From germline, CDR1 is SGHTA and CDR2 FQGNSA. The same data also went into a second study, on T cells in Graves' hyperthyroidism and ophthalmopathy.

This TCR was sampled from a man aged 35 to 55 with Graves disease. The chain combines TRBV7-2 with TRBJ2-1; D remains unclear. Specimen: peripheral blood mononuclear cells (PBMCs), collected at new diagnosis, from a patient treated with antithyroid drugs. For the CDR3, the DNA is TGTGCCAGCAGCTTTGTGCGCGCCTGCAATGAGCAGTTCTTC. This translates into CASSFVRACNEQFF.